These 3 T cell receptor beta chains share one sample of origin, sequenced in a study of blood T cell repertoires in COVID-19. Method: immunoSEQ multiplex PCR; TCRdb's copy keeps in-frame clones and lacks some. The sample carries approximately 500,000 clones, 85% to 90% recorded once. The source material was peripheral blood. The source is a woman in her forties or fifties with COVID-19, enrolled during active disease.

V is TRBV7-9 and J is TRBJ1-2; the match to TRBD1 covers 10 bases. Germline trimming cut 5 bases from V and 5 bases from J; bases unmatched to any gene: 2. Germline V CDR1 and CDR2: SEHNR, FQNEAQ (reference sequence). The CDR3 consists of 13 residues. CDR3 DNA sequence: TGTGCCAGCAGCCAGGACAGGGGGTATGGCTACACCTTC. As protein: CASSQDRGYGYTF.

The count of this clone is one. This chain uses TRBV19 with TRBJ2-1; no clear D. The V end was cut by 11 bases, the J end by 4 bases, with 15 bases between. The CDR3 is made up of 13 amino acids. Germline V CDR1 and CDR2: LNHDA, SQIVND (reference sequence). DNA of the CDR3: TGTGCCGGTACTCTAGGCGTATACAATGAGCAGTTCTTC. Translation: CAGTLGVYNEQFF.

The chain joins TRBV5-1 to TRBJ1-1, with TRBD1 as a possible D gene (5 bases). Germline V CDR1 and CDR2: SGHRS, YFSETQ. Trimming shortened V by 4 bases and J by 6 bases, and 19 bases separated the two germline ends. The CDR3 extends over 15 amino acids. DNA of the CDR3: TGCGCCAGCAGCCCCTGGGGCAGGAGGGATCCTGAAGCTTTCTTT. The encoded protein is CASSPWGRRDPEAFF.